The 29 T cell receptor beta chains given below trace back to one sample, sequenced in a study of blood T cell repertoires in COVID-19. TCRdb's copy holds only in-frame clones and misses some; the assay was immunoSEQ multiplex PCR. The sample lists about 120,000 clones; over 70% were seen once. The source material was peripheral blood. These receptors came from a man aged 80 or over with active or convalescent COVID-19.

The chain joins TRBV18 to TRBJ1-6; TRBD1 matches at 9 bases. The CDR3 sequence is 16 residues long. Germline V gives CDR1 KGHSH, CDR2 LQKENI. Trimming at V came to 3 bases and at J to 5 bases, leaving 5 bases not matched to a gene. This CDR3 is CASSPGTGSDNSPLHF. CDR3 sequence (DNA): TGTGCCAGCTCACCTGGGACAGGGTCGGATAATTCACCCCTCCACTTT.

The V gene is TRBV19, the J gene TRBJ1-1; D perhaps matches TRBD1 (5 bases). The CDR3 has 13 residues. Trimming pared 3 bases from V and 8 bases from J, leaving 13 bases between. CDR1 is LNHDA and CDR2 is SQIVND in the germline V gene (reference sequence). The CDR3 DNA sequence: TGTGCCAGTAGTATCCCTGACAGAAGAGAAGCTTTCTTT. The encoded protein is CASSIPDRREAFF.

CDR3 amino acids: CASSLGDNSGNTIYF. In DNA form, the CDR3 reads TGTGCCAGCAGCTTGGGGGACAATTCTGGAAACACCATATATTTT. The chain couples TRBV5-6 to TRBJ1-3; TRBD1 is a possible D gene (6 bases). The CDR3 runs 15 residues. The V gene's germline CDR1 is SGHDT and CDR2 YYEEEE. V shed 0 bases and J shed 1 base, with 8 bases lying between them.

The rearrangement joins TRBV29-1 to TRBJ1-4, with 10 bases identical to TRBD1. The CDR3 spans 17 residues. With V trimmed by 3 bases and J by 10 bases, 17 bases remained unmatched. From germline, CDR1 is SQVTM and CDR2 ANQGSEA. The CDR3 here is CSVEVRDRGDGTGKLFF. CDR3 nucleotides: TGCAGCGTTGAGGTCCGGGACAGGGGCGACGGAACGGGAAAACTGTTTTTT.

The chain links TRBV19 to TRBJ1-2, with 9 bases identical to TRBD1. The CDR3 is 15 residues long. V was clipped by 3 bases and J by 6 bases; unmatched bases: 8. Germline V gives CDR1 LNHDA, CDR2 SQIVND (reference sequence). The DNA of the CDR3 is TGTGCCAGTAGTATCACCTTTCGGGACAGGGATGGCTACACCTTC. The encoded protein is CASSITFRDRDGYTF.

The chain is built from TRBV7-2 and TRBJ1-4, with 8 positions matching TRBD1. The ends lost 5 bases at V and 14 bases at J; junction bases unmatched: 7. Germline assignment: CDR1 SGHTA and CDR2 FQGNSA. The CDR3 loop spans 12 amino acids. Here the CDR3 reads CASSLDRGPLFF. The CDR3 bases are TGTGCCAGCAGCCTCGACAGGGGCCCTCTGTTTTTT.

The genes are TRBV30 and TRBJ1-5, with TRBD1 as a possible D gene (6 bases). The germline V gene encodes CDR1 GTSNPN and CDR2 SVGIG (reference sequence). This CDR3 spans 14 amino acids. Trimming took 4 bases from V and 6 from J, leaving 16 bases between them. The CDR3 sequence is CAWNDGGGPQPQHF. The CDR3 DNA reads as TGTGCCTGGAACGACGGCGGGGGGCCTCAGCCCCAGCATTTT.

The sample holds a few counts of this clone. The rearrangement joins TRBV6-5 to TRBJ2-7; 8 positions match TRBD2. Unmatched junction bases numbered 8, after V lost 7 bases and J lost 0 bases. This CDR3 is built from 15 residues. Germline V CDR1 and CDR2: MNHEY, SVGAGI. The CDR3 loop reads CASILIAGSSYEQYF. In nucleotides, the CDR3 is TGTGCCAGCATACTGATAGCGGGGAGCTCCTACGAGCAGTACTTC.

V usage is TRBV7-9 and J usage is TRBJ1-4, with D tentatively TRBD1 (6 bases). The CDR3 sequence is 14 residues long. CDR1 and CDR2 from the germline V gene are SEHNR and FQNEAQ (reference sequence). Trimming removed 5 bases from V and 7 bases from J, with 14 bases in between. The CDR3 DNA follows: TGTGCCAGCAGCCTTAACACAGGGTTTGAAAAACTGTTTTTT. Its protein is CASSLNTGFEKLFF.

V is TRBV21-1 and J is TRBJ2-5; the D segment call TRBD2 is taken from the table without a DNA check. TRBV21-1 corresponds to a pseudogene. There are 16 residues in the CDR3. The CDR3 region has the DNA TGTGCCAGCAGCAGGGTCGCGGGGCTATTCCGAGAGACCCAGTACTTC. It translates to CASSRVAGLFRETQYF.

V and J are TRBV27 and TRBJ1-2; 7 bases line up with TRBD1. This CDR3 comprises 14 residues. Germline-derived CDR1 and CDR2 are MNHEY and SMNVEV (reference sequence). Trimming at V came to 4 bases and at J to 7 bases, leaving 9 bases not matched to a gene. The CDR3 loop reads CASSSRAGGGGYTF. The CDR3 bases are TGTGCCAGCAGTTCCCGGGCAGGGGGAGGTGGCTACACCTTC.

V gene TRBV4-3 combines with J gene TRBJ1-4; 11 bases align to TRBD1. With V trimmed by 4 bases and J by 4 bases, 2 bases remained unmatched. The CDR3 is 15 amino acids. CDR1 and CDR2 (germline): LGHNA, YSLEER. This CDR3 is CASSRTGGVNEKLFF. The CDR3 DNA reads as TGCGCCAGCAGCCGGACAGGGGGCGTTAATGAAAAACTGTTTTTT.

This sequence joins TRBV6-2 or TRBV6-3 and TRBJ1-1; D is perhaps TRBD1 (5 bases). The V gene lost 5 bases and the J gene lost 1 base, with 8 bases spanning the gap. The CDR3 has 13 amino acids. From germline, CDR1 is MNHEY and CDR2 SVGEGT. The CDR3 protein is CASSRTSNTEAFF. The CDR3 DNA reads TGTGCCAGCAGTCGGACATCGAACACTGAAGCTTTCTTT.

V usage is TRBV4-3 and J usage is TRBJ1-3; TRBD1 agrees at 9 bases. This CDR3 contains 15 residues. Germline V gives CDR1 LGHNA, CDR2 YSLEER. Trimming removed 7 bases from V and 4 bases from J; junction bases left unmatched: 8. The DNA for the CDR3 is TGCGCCAGCACACCGGGACAGGGAACCGGAAACACCATATATTTT. This encodes CASTPGQGTGNTIYF.

The J gene is TRBJ1-5, the V gene TRBV24-1; 8 bases agree with TRBD1. Germline lookup yields CDR1 KGHDR and CDR2 SFDVKD. The CDR3 has 14 amino acids. The ends lost 4 bases at V and 7 bases at J; junction bases unmatched: 5. This chain's CDR3 is CATSDRQGYQPQHF. The CDR3 coding sequence is TGTGCCACCAGTGACCGACAGGGGTACCAGCCCCAGCATTTT.

The gene calls are TRBV15 and TRBJ1-1; D is ambiguous. The CDR3 runs to 13 residues. Germline CDR1 reads LNHNV; CDR2 reads YYDKDF (reference sequence). Trimming left V 6 bases short and J 0 bases short, with 8 bases between. In DNA form, the CDR3 reads TGTGCCACCAGTAGCTTGGTGAACACTGAAGCTTTCTTT. It encodes CATSSLVNTEAFF.

The chain uses TRBV4-3 and TRBJ1-4, with 9 bases identical to TRBD1. The CDR3 sequence is 15 residues long. The germline gives CDR1 LGHNA, CDR2 YSLEER. V was clipped by 5 bases and J by 6 bases; unmatched bases: 7. This CDR3 reads CASSTRTGVDEKLFF. The CDR3 DNA is TGCGCCAGCAGCACCCGGACAGGGGTGGATGAAAAACTGTTTTTT.

This chain connects TRBV5-4 to TRBJ2-1, with TRBD1 as a possible D gene (6 bases). In germline, CDR1 is SGHNT, CDR2 YYREEE (reference sequence). This CDR3 contains 15 residues. V lost 5 bases to trimming and J lost 0 bases, with 12 bases between them. The CDR3 spells CASSDGQISYNEQFF. CDR3 in DNA: TGTGCCAGCAGTGACGGACAGATCTCCTACAATGAGCAGTTCTTC.

The rearrangement uses TRBV5-4 and TRBJ2-5, with 7 bases fitting TRBD2. With V trimmed by 4 bases and J by 0 bases, 3 bases remained unmatched. Per germline, CDR1 SGHNT and CDR2 YYREEE (reference sequence). The CDR3 has 14 amino acids. In DNA form, the CDR3 reads TGTGCCAGCAGCCAGACTAGCCACCAAGAGACCCAGTACTTC. It specifies CASSQTSHQETQYF.

V usage is TRBV4-3 and J usage is TRBJ2-7; 10 bases agree with TRBD2. The germline V gene has CDR1 LGHNA and CDR2 YSLEER. The trim removed 0 bases at V and 5 bases at J, leaving 7 bases unmatched. This CDR3 region has 16 residues. The CDR3 here is CASSQDLAGGRNEQYF. In DNA form, the CDR3 reads TGCGCCAGCAGCCAAGATTTAGCGGGGGGTAGAAACGAGCAGTACTTC.

J is TRBJ1-4 and V is TRBV7-9; 7 bases align to TRBD1. J lost 7 bases, V lost 5 bases, and 10 bases had no gene match. This CDR3 spans 15 amino acids. From germline, CDR1 is SEHNR and CDR2 FQNEAQ (reference sequence). The CDR3 protein is CASSPRQGSGEKLFF. The CDR3 DNA follows: TGTGCCAGCAGCCCACGACAGGGATCGGGTGAAAAACTGTTTTTT.

The chain combines TRBV5-1 with TRBJ2-7, with TRBD1 as a possible D gene (7 bases). The germline V and J ends were trimmed by 4 bases and 2 bases, with 13 bases remaining between them. This CDR3 comprises 14 residues. CDR1 is SGHRS, CDR2 YFSETQ, per germline. CDR3 sequence (DNA): TGCGCCAGCAGCCCGGGGGACAGTGCCTACGAGCAGTACTTC. Translation: CASSPGDSAYEQYF.

The chain uses TRBV28 and TRBJ1-5; 8 bases are a match to TRBD1. Trimming at V came to 6 bases and at J to 6 bases, leaving 7 bases not matched to a gene. This CDR3 contains 14 residues. Germline assignment: CDR1 MDHEN and CDR2 SYDVKM. CDR3 protein: CASRPQGAGQPQHF. The CDR3 nucleotides are TGTGCCAGCAGACCCCAGGGGGCAGGTCAGCCCCAGCATTTT.

This clone has just a few counts. The J gene is TRBJ1-2, the V gene TRBV29-1; D is ambiguous. Germline loops: CDR1 SQVTM, CDR2 ANQGSEA. V lost 7 bases and J lost 6, with 15 bases in between. This CDR3 comprises 12 residues. The CDR3 loop reads CSGQSPGDGYTF. Here the CDR3 DNA reads TGCAGCGGCCAGTCCCCTGGTGATGGCTACACCTTC.

This chain connects TRBV27 to TRBJ2-6, with 9 bases lining up with TRBD1. V lost 5 bases, J lost 0 bases, and 5 bases stayed unmatched. CDR3 length: 17 amino acids. The germline V gene encodes CDR1 MNHEY and CDR2 SMNVEV (reference sequence). The chain's CDR3 is CASSPGTGTSGANVLTF. The CDR3, as DNA: TGTGCCAGCAGTCCCGGGACAGGGACCTCTGGGGCCAACGTCCTGACTTTC.

This clone appeared a few times. The chain is built from TRBV19 and TRBJ1-6; D might be TRBD1 (6 bases). Trimming cost V 3 bases and J 9 bases, with 18 bases left between them. The CDR3 covers 16 residues. Germline V gene data show CDR1 as LNHDA and CDR2 as SQIVND (reference sequence). The CDR3 reads CASSISYGGLGSPLHF. The CDR3 DNA reads TGTGCCAGTAGTATTTCGTACGGGGGGCTAGGTTCACCCCTCCACTTT.

In this sample, this clone turned up a few times. The chain employs TRBV4-1 and TRBJ1-2; 8 bases are shared with TRBD1. Losses at the gene ends were 0 bases for V and 7 bases for J; bases not matched to a gene: 10. CDR3 size: 16 residues. CDR1 is MGHRA, CDR2 YSYEKL, per germline. The CDR3, as DNA: TGCGCCAGCAGCCAAGATTTGAGACAGGGGAACACTGGCTACACCTTC. As protein: CASSQDLRQGNTGYTF.

The chain links TRBV6-4 to TRBJ2-1, with 10 nucleotides matching TRBD2. The V segment lost 6 bases and the J segment 5 bases; nucleotides outside the gene matches: 4. This CDR3 contains 14 residues. Germline CDR1 and CDR2: MRHNA and SNTAGT. The CDR3 sequence is CASSRSGGDNEQFF. For the CDR3, the DNA is TGTGCCAGCAGCCGAAGCGGGGGGGACAATGAGCAGTTCTTC.

The V and J genes are TRBV5-5 and TRBJ2-2; the D is unclear. The germline CDR1 and CDR2 sequences are SGHKS and YYEKEE (reference sequence). The V end lost 0 bases, the J end lost 4 bases, and 7 bases lay between the germline ends. This CDR3 is built from 14 residues. CDR3 sequence reads: CASSLVLLTGELFF. CDR3 coding DNA: TGTGCCAGCAGCTTGGTCCTTCTCACCGGGGAGCTGTTTTTT.